This entry is about one TCR beta chain. The antigen is not known. This sample was included in a study of post-analysis software for immune sequencing data. This CDR3 is 19 amino acids long. Between the trimmed V and J ends, which lost 3 bases and 2 bases, there was a span of 24 bases. Germline V gives CDR1 PRHDT, CDR2 FYEKMQ (reference sequence). General study findings and limits: Patients showed TRBV5-6, TRBV5-1 and TRBV20-1 among 4 or 5 TRBV segments more frequent than in controls.

The authors incorporated unique molecular identifiers into the TCR beta cDNA libraries. TCRdb used MiXCR to reprocess the PCR reads, holding one entry per CDR3 protein. The table includes 550,000 to 700,000 distinct CDR3 sequences, roughly 47% detected once. The TCR was taken from a girl aged 10 to 17 with multiple sclerosis. The gene calls are TRBV13 and TRBJ2-3; D is perhaps TRBD2 (5 bases). The sample comprised blood. The CDR3, as DNA: TGTGCCAGCAGCTTGCGGTGGACTGGGCGAGACTCCTTCACAGATACGCAGTATTTT. The encoded protein is CASSLRWTGRDSFTDTQYF. Using reference TRBV13 and TRBJ2-3 for the parts outside the CDR3, the full variable domain is AAGVIQSPRHLIKEKRETATLKCYPIPRHDTVYWYQQGPGQDPQFLISFYEKMQSDKGSIPDRFSAQQFSDYHSELNMSSLELGDSALYFCASSLRWTGRDSFTDTQYFGPGTRLTVL.